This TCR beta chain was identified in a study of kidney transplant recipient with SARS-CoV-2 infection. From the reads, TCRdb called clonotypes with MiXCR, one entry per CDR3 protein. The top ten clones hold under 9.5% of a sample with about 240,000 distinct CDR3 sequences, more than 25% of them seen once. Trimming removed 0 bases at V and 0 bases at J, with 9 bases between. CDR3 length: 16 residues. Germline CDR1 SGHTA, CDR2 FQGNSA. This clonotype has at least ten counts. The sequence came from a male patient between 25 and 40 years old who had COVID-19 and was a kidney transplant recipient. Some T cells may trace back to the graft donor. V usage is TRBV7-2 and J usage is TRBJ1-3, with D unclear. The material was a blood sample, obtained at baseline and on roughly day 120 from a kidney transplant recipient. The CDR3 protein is CASSLAHGSSGNTIYF. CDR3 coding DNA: TGTGCCAGCAGCTTAGCGCACGGGAGCTCTGGAAACACCATATATTTT.